This T cell receptor (beta chain) was sequenced for a study of blood T cell repertoires in COVID-19. On the study more broadly: Whether acute or convalescent, the COVID-19 samples came from the United States, Italy and Spain. Sources were T cells, B-cell-depleted T cells, or PBMCs; the material itself was cDNA or gDNA.

Original processing notes: From reference gene primer amplification, estimates of nucleated cell counts were derived. Profiled with immunoSEQ multiplex PCR; TCRdb holds only in-frame clones, not every one. That table supplies the V and J calls and clone size; D and trimming were determined from the DNA. The sample has approximately 500,000 clones; approximately 85% are singletons. This CDR3 has 14 residues. The germline V gene encodes CDR1 SNHLY and CDR2 FYNNEI. V gave up 3 bases and J gave up 3 bases, with 12 bases separating them. The chain links TRBV2 to TRBJ2-7; D might be TRBD2 (6 bases). The sequencing sample was made of peripheral blood. The TCR was taken from a human donor in a cohort sampled during active COVID-19. CDR3 protein: CASSEGQGLYEQYF. The CDR3 DNA sequence: TGTGCCAGCAGTGAGGGGCAGGGACTCTACGAGCAGTACTTC.